This is a list of T cell receptor beta chains from one sample in a study of blood T cell repertoires in COVID-19. The data were produced by immunoSEQ multiplex PCR, yet TCRdb's version contains in-frame clones alone and is incomplete. The repertoire includes a few hundred thousand clones, approximately 86% of them detected once, and approximately 4.8% sits in the top ten. Sequenced sample: PBMCs or T cells enriched from blood (not recorded which). These receptors all come from a woman aged 25 to 39 who had been exposed to COVID-19. Each CDR3 is given with its conserved first and last residue. Only some rows state a clone size, as once, few, many or a class for expanded clones.

V gene	clone size	J gene	CDR3 protein
TRBV19	-	TRBJ1-1	CASSRQGGTEAFF
TRBV9	-	TRBJ1-1	CASSVGTGAMNTEAFF
TRBV28	-	TRBJ1-5	CASSSPDDRGGNQPQHF
TRBV30	-	TRBJ2-3	CAGGTGSTDTQYF
TRBV15	-	TRBJ1-2	CATSPGNYGYTF
TRBV25-1	-	TRBJ1-2	CASSALGQGYGYTF
TRBV4-1	-	TRBJ2-2	CASSHLTGELFF
TRBV27	-	TRBJ2-7	CASSISGGEQYF
TRBV19	-	TRBJ1-2	CASSMGRNYGYTF
TRBV11-3	few	TRBJ1-5	CASSPRGPNQPQHF
TRBV28	-	TRBJ2-2	CASSYLTPPVTGELFF
TRBV11-2	-	TRBJ1-4	CASSLDVAGEEKLFF
TRBV3-1/TRBV3-2	-	TRBJ2-7	CASSPGQIYEQYF
TRBV30	-	TRBJ2-1	CAWRGTSLRPGGEQFF
TRBV11-3	-	TRBJ2-5	CASSSSGIETQYF
TRBV20-1	-	TRBJ1-1	CSASGGKSREAFF
TRBV7-9	-	TRBJ2-2	CASSSRQGTGELFF
TRBV6-5	-	TRBJ1-5	CASSPGTGSGQPQHF
TRBV4-2	-	TRBJ1-2	CASSQEGAYGYTF
TRBV5-6	-	TRBJ1-2	CASSRRQGARGYTF
TRBV5-1	-	TRBJ1-1	CASSLDPGQGNTEAFF
TRBV9	-	TRBJ1-2	CASSAGGSNYGYTF
TRBV7-3	-	TRBJ2-1	CASSLTSGAYNEQFF
TRBV5-6	-	TRBJ1-3	CASSFRTGYWSGNTIYF
TRBV29-1	-	TRBJ2-5	CSVGSSTTGQGYQETQYF
TRBV3-1/TRBV3-2	-	TRBJ2-1	CASSQEFRLADEQFF
TRBV3-1/TRBV3-2	-	TRBJ2-3	CASSRSGGLSTDTQYF
TRBV6-5	-	TRBJ2-1	CARRANEQFF
TRBV19	-	TRBJ2-2	CASRFPAGTYTGELFF
TRBV9	-	TRBJ2-7	CASSVGGGLSEQYF
TRBV11-2	-	TRBJ2-7	CASSQGQFSYEQYF
TRBV28	once	TRBJ1-4	CASQGTNEKLFF
TRBV11-2	-	TRBJ1-1	CASTPGQLNTEAFF
TRBV11-3	-	TRBJ1-6	CASSSGQGSSYNSPLHF
TRBV6-6	-	TRBJ1-1	CATGEQGMNTEAFF
TRBV5-1	-	TRBJ2-3	CASSPAEYPPDTQYF
TRBV9	-	TRBJ2-3	CASSAQRGRNTDTQYF
TRBV2	-	TRBJ1-4	CASSVQGIGEKLFF
TRBV6-1	-	TRBJ1-4	CASRSGTGEEKLFF
TRBV27	-	TRBJ1-2	CASSLQTPGTGVGYTF
TRBV9	-	TRBJ1-1	CASSRGGNTEAFF
TRBV11-2	-	TRBJ2-2	CASSLRHNTGELFF
TRBV5-6	-	TRBJ2-5	CASSSARAELKTQYF
TRBV10-3	-	TRBJ2-3	CAISRQGGRTDTQYF
TRBV30	few	TRBJ1-6	CAWSVPRRDNSPLHF
TRBV30	once	TRBJ2-1	CAWTRGGPNEQFF
TRBV15	-	TRBJ1-3	CATSKENRGSTGNTIYF
TRBV24-1	-	TRBJ2-3	CATSLRGGGDTQYF
TRBV6-1	-	TRBJ2-3	CASSEYREAGATDTQYF
TRBV3-1/TRBV3-2	few	TRBJ1-2	CASSQDLRGRYTF
TRBV4-2	-	TRBJ1-5	CASSLGHLSNQPQHF
TRBV5-8	once	TRBJ1-1	CASVGTGDTEAFF
TRBV30	-	TRBJ1-4	CAWSPQWGRENEKLFF
TRBV5-1	-	TRBJ1-1	CASSSLSRAGTEAFF
TRBV4-2	-	TRBJ2-7	CASSPTSGTGGYEQYF